This T cell receptor beta chain derives from a study of long-term antiretroviral therapy in people with HIV. Version v3.0 of the immunoSEQ assay was performed at survey level. TCRdb keeps only in-frame clones here, not all; method: immunoSEQ multiplex PCR. The sample yields some 33,000 clones, about four fifths seen once. The V gene lost 1 base and the J gene lost 4 bases, with 28 bases spanning the gap. This CDR3 is 19 amino acids long. In germline, CDR1 is SQVTM, CDR2 ANQGSEA. The clonotype comes from a man younger than 30 with HIV. V gene TRBV29-1 combines with J gene TRBJ2-5; D might be TRBD2 (6 bases). The specimen was unsorted PBMCs, collected 0.6 years after starting antiretroviral therapy. The CDR3 DNA sequence: TGCAGCGTTGAAGTAGGGCCCTTTTTAGCGGACCCTTGGGGAGAGACCCAGTACTTC. Translated: CSVEVGPFLADPWGETQYF. Looking up the rest from reference TRBV29-1 and TRBJ2-5 gives the full variable domain: SAVISQKPSRDICQRGTSLTIQCQVDSQVTMMFWYRQQPGQSLTLIATANQGSEATYESGFVIDKFPISRPNLTFSTLTVSNMSPEDSSIYLCSVEVGPFLADPWGETQYFGPGTRLLVL.